This section outlines one T cell receptor beta chain sequence together with its context. Its antigen remains unknown. The libraries of TRB cDNA were constructed through 5' RACE using UMI labels. TCRdb re-called the 5' RACE reads, yielding one record per CDR3 amino acid sequence without DNA. In total, the table holds some 150,000 distinct CDR3 sequences. The data belong to a study of CXCR3-negative and CXCR3-positive naive CD8 T cells. General study results and limits: In naive cells, CXCR3-negative and CXCR3-positive subsets had similar TRBV-TRBJ usage; memory cells differed. TRB CDR3s were more hydrophobic in CXCR3-positive than in CXCR3-negative naive cells.

The CDR3 is 11 residues long. From germline, CDR1 is SQVTM and CDR2 ANQGSEA. This sequence originates from a human donor in good health. Some clones in this sample may be carry-over from other donors' samples. The genes are TRBV29-1 and TRBJ2-2. Sequenced input: naive CXCR3+ CD8+ T cells from blood. The subset denotes: CD45RO-CCR7+CD27+CD95- naive CD8+ T cells expressing CXCR3 (TNR3+). This chain's CDR3 is CSVEETGELFF.